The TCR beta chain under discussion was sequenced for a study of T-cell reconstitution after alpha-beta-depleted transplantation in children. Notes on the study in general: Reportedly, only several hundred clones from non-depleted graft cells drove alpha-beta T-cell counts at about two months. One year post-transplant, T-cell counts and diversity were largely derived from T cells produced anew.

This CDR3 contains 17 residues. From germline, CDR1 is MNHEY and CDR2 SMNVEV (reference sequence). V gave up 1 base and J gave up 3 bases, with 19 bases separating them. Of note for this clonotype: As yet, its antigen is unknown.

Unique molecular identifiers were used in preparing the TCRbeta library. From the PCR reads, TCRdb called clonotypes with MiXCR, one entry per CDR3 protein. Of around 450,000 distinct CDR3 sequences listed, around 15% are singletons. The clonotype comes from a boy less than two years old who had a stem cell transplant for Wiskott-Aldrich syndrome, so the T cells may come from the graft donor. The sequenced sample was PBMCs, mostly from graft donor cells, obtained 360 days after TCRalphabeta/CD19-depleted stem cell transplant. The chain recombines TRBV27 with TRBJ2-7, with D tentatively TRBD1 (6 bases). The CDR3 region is CASSLWPPRGQDYEQYF. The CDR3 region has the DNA TGTGCCAGCAGTTTATGGCCGCCCAGGGGTCAGGACTACGAGCAGTACTTC.